Reported below is one T cell receptor beta chain. What it recognizes is unknown. This sample was taken from a study of shared clonotypes between healthy human individuals. Findings of the study overall: The sharing of 4.5% to 6.5% of naive CD4 clonotypes was seen across a few donors.

Trimming removed 1 base from V and 6 bases from J; junction bases left unmatched: 6. The germline V gene encodes CDR1 SGHRS and CDR2 YFSETQ. CDR3 length: 14 amino acids. Genomic DNA from each subset was divided evenly over several immunoSEQ plates. Study processing details: For the immunoSEQ data, sequences were junction-only without quality scores, so filtering differed. Only in-frame clones appear in the TCRdb table, and some are missing; sequencing was by immunoSEQ multiplex PCR. For V, J and clone size, that table is used; D and trimming come from the DNA. The table shows approximately 2.5 million clones, with over 85% occurring only once. Negatively enriched CD4+ T cells were divided by CD45RA into naive and memory.

This TCR was sampled from a man aged 18 to 30 in good health. Some clones in this sample may be carry-over from other donors' samples. This chain connects TRBV5-1 to TRBJ2-7; 8 nucleotides match TRBD2. Sequencing was performed on naive CD4+ T cells from PBMCs. Subset in this sample: CD45RA+ positively selected. CDR3 nucleotide sequence: TGCGCCAGCAGCTTGTCGAGCGGGAGCGGCGAGCAGTACTTC. Amino acid sequence: CASSLSSGSGEQYF.